The next 8 T cell receptor beta chains were all read from a single sample in a study of T cells in Graves' hyperthyroidism and ophthalmopathy. RNA transcripts were the template for amplifying TCR beta CDR3 regions. During a first-round RT-PCR of the TCR CDR3, the HTBI primer set was used. TCRdb reprocessed the multiplex PCR reads with MiXCR, giving one entry per CDR3 protein. Of around 300,000 distinct CDR3 sequences listed, roughly an eighth are singletons. What was sequenced was blood. Receptors originate from a woman in her forties with Graves' ophthalmopathy.

This sequence joins TRBV5-4 and TRBJ2-5, with 12 bases fitting TRBD2. The J segment lost 5 bases and the V segment lost 4 bases, leaving 9 bases of the junction unmatched. This CDR3 contains 16 residues. Germline V gene data show CDR1 as SGHNT and CDR2 as YYREEE (reference sequence). The CDR3 bases are TGTGCCAGCAGCCGGGGACTAGCGGGCTCAGTGGAGACCCAGTACTTC. This encodes CASSRGLAGSVETQYF.

This clonotype was recorded at least ten times. The chain uses TRBV19 and TRBJ2-3, with 12 bases identical to TRBD1. Germline loops: CDR1 LNHDA, CDR2 SQIVND (reference sequence). V was clipped by 4 bases and J by 2 bases; unmatched bases: 4. This CDR3 is 16 amino acids long. The CDR3 reads CASSKGQGANTDTQYF. CDR3 coding DNA: TGTGCCAGTAGTAAGGGACAGGGGGCAAACACAGATACGCAGTATTTT.

The chain is built from TRBV29-1 and TRBJ2-3; possibly TRBD1 for D (5 bases). The CDR3 has 16 residues. Between the trimmed V and J ends, which lost 2 bases and 3 bases, there was a span of 18 bases. The germline CDR1 and CDR2 sequences are SQVTM and ANQGSEA. This CDR3 is CSVEFRLPKGTDTQYF. For the CDR3, the DNA is TGCAGCGTTGAATTCCGGCTCCCGAAGGGGACAGATACGCAGTATTTT.

Ten or more counts support this clonotype. The chain couples TRBV20-1 to TRBJ1-1; D is perhaps TRBD1 (5 bases). Germline assignment: CDR1 DFQATT and CDR2 SNEGSKA (reference sequence). Trimming pared 5 bases from V and 3 bases from J, leaving 16 bases between. This CDR3 contains 14 residues. The CDR3 loop reads CSAWNRIWDTEAFF. In nucleotides, the CDR3 is TGCAGTGCTTGGAACAGGATTTGGGACACTGAAGCTTTCTTT.

The DNA of the CDR3 is TGTGCCAGCAGCATCGACAGGGGGCGGGCACCCCTCCACTTT. Protein: CASSIDRGRAPLHF. The chain links TRBV27 to TRBJ1-6, with TRBD1 identical over 10 bases. The trim removed 6 bases at V and 11 bases at J, leaving 7 bases unmatched. The CDR3 runs 14 residues. CDR1 and CDR2 from the germline V gene are MNHEY and SMNVEV (reference sequence).

This clonotype was counted between two and nine times. V and J are TRBV11-2 and TRBJ1-6; D possibly corresponds to TRBD1 (6 bases). The CDR3 contains 15 residues. Trimming stripped 8 bases from V and 7 bases from J, with 18 bases between. The V gene's germline CDR1 is SGHAT and CDR2 FQNNGV. The CDR3 DNA is TGTGCCAGCTCCACCAGGGGAGGGATAAATTCACCCCTCCACTTT. Amino acid sequence: CASSTRGGINSPLHF. The whole variable domain, filled in from reference TRBV11-2 and TRBJ1-6, reads EAGVAQSPRYKIIEKRQSVAFWCNPISGHATLYWYQQILGQGPKLLIQFQNNGVVDDSQLPKDRFSAERLKGVDSTLKIQPAKLEDSAVYLCASSTRGGINSPLHFGNGTRLTVT.

The chain carries TRBV7-9 and TRBJ2-2; 10 nucleotides align to TRBD2. CDR1 and CDR2 (germline): SEHNR, FQNEAQ (reference sequence). V lost 5 bases, J lost 5 bases, and 11 bases stayed unmatched. This CDR3 is 17 amino acids long. The CDR3 coding sequence is TGTGCCAGCAGCCCCCCGGCTAGCGGGAGACGTACCGGGGAGCTGTTTTTT. Protein sequence: CASSPPASGRRTGELFF. Using reference TRBV7-9 and TRBJ2-2 for the parts outside the CDR3, the full variable domain is DTGVSQNPRHKITKRGQNVTFRCDPISEHNRLYWYRQTLGQGPEFLTYFQNEAQLEKSRLLSDRFSAERPKGSFSTLEIQRTEQGDSAMYLCASSPPASGRRTGELFFGEGSRLTVL.

This clonotype appeared many times. This sequence joins TRBV28 and TRBJ1-5, with 12 bases identical to TRBD1. V shed 5 bases and J 2 bases; nucleotides not matched to a gene: 19. The CDR3 is 21 residues long. CDR1 is MDHEN, CDR2 SYDVKM, per germline. The CDR3 nucleotides read TGTGCCAGCAGTCCATTTTTTCACCGGGACAGGGGGCGAGAGGGCAATCAGCCCCAGCATTTT. This translates into CASSPFFHRDRGREGNQPQHF. Filled out from reference TRBV28 and TRBJ1-5, the complete variable domain reads DVKVTQSSRYLVKRTGEKVFLECVQDMDHENMFWYRQDPGLGLRLIYFSYDVKMKEKGDIPEGYSVSREKKERFSLILESASTNQTSMYLCASSPFFHRDRGREGNQPQHFGDGTRLSIL.